This note documents a single T cell receptor (beta chain) sequence. This entry comes from a study of shared clonotypes between healthy human individuals. Study background: Two female and three male donors aged 18 to 49 were enrolled.

Approximately 200 ng DNA, tens of thousands of T cell genomes, went into each sorted-subset replicate PCR. Assay used: immunoSEQ multiplex PCR; TCRdb lists only in-frame clones, some missing. The sample yields 2 million to 3 million clones, about 92% seen once. Germline V gives CDR1 SGHNT, CDR2 YENEEA. The ends were cut back, 8 bases at V and 5 bases at J, with 0 bases in the middle. The length of the CDR3 is 8 residues. All donors were Caucasian adults living in Nashville, Tennessee. The sequenced sample was naive CD4+ T cells sorted from blood. As for subset: CD45RA+ positively selected. The receptor comes from a man between 18 and 35 years old in good health. The chain employs TRBV11-3 and TRBJ1-2; D gene ambiguous. The CDR3 DNA follows: TGTGCCAGCTATGGCTACACCTTC. Its translation is CASYGYTF.